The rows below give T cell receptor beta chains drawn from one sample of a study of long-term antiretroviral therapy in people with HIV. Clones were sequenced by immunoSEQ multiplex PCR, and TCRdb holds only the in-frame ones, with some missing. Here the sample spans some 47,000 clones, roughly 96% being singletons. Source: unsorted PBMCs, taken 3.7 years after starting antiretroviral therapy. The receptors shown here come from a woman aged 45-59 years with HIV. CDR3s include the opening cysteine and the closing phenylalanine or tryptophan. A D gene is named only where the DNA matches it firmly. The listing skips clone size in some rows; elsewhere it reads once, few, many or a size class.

TGTGCCAGCACACGGAGCCTAACCTACGAGCAGTACTTC	CASTRSLTYEQYF	-	-	TRBV7-2	TRBJ2-7
TGTGCCAGCAGCTCGGGACAGATTATTTATGGCTACACCTTC	CASSSGQIIYGYTF	-	TRBD1	TRBV7-8	TRBJ1-2
TGTGCCAGCAGCTCCCCCTCCCAGGGCGCCTACGAGCAGTACTTC	CASSSPSQGAYEQYF	-	-	TRBV5-4	TRBJ2-7
TGTGCCAGCAGCCGGGGCGACAGAACTAATGAAAAACTGTTTTTT	CASSRGDRTNEKLFF	-	-	TRBV7-6	TRBJ1-4
TGTGCCAGCAGTGTTCGACAGGGGAGAGTTGAAAAACTGTTTTTT	CASSVRQGRVEKLFF	-	TRBD1	TRBV25-1	TRBJ1-4
TGTGCCAGCAGCGCGGGACAGCCTGGCGAGCAGTACTTC	CASSAGQPGEQYF	-	-	TRBV6-1	TRBJ2-7
TGCGCCAGCAGCCAAGTTCCCACTCGGGGGAGCCGCACAGATACGCAGTATTTT	CASSQVPTRGSRTDTQYF	-	-	TRBV4-1	TRBJ2-3
TGTGCCAGCACCCCGGGAGGGGCCGGGGAGCTGTTTTTT	CASTPGGAGELFF	-	TRBD2	TRBV6-1	TRBJ2-2
TGTGCCTGGAGTACCCCGGGACAGGGCCCAGATACGCAGTATTTT	CAWSTPGQGPDTQYF	once	TRBD1	TRBV30	TRBJ2-3
TGTGCCGCAGGCCGGGGGGGGCCCCAAGAGACCCAGTACTTC	CAAGRGGPQETQYF	-	TRBD2	TRBV7-9	TRBJ2-5
TGTGCCAGCAGCTCCAGGGGTCAAGAGACCCAGTACTTC	CASSSRGQETQYF	-	-	TRBV5-5	TRBJ2-5
TGCGCCAGCAGCCAAGATTGGGTGTCGGGGGCTGAAGCTTTCTTT	CASSQDWVSGAEAFF	-	-	TRBV4-3	TRBJ1-1
TGTGCCAGTAGTTCAGACAGGGGTAATTCACCCCTCCACTTT	CASSSDRGNSPLHF	once	TRBD1	TRBV19	TRBJ1-6
TGCGCCAGCAGCTTGGGACGGAACACCGGGGAGCTGTTTTTT	CASSLGRNTGELFF	once	-	TRBV5-1	TRBJ2-2
TGCAGCGTTGGATTCGGGACGGGGGGCCAAGAGACCCAGTACTTC	CSVGFGTGGQETQYF	few	TRBD2	TRBV29-1	TRBJ2-5
TGTGCCAGCAGCTTAGCTGGCAGGACGTACACAGATACGCAGTATTTT	CASSLAGRTYTDTQYF	-	-	TRBV7-9	TRBJ2-3
TGTGCCTCTACAGGACAAACAGATACGCAGTATTTT	CASTGQTDTQYF	-	-	TRBV25-1	TRBJ2-3
TGTGCCAGCAGCTTAAGGGGACTAGCGGGGGGCTTTTCTAGCACAGATACGCAGTATTTT	CASSLRGLAGGFSSTDTQYF	-	TRBD2	TRBV7-3	TRBJ2-3
TGTGCCACCGGGGCAGGTTACTACGAGCAGTACTTC	CATGAGYYEQYF	-	-	TRBV6-5	TRBJ2-7
TGTGCCAGCAGCTTAGTCGGGACTAGCGGGGGGGCCCTCGAGCAGTACTTC	CASSLVGTSGGALEQYF	-	TRBD2	TRBV7-2	TRBJ2-7
TGTGCCTGGAGTCCCGACTTGGGCCATAATTCACCCCTCCACTTT	CAWSPDLGHNSPLHF	-	-	TRBV30	TRBJ1-6
TGTGCCAGCAGTTACTCGATAGAAAGCGGGGAGCTGTTTTTT	CASSYSIESGELFF	-	-	TRBV6-5	TRBJ2-2
TGTGCCAGCAGCCCCGGACGGGAACCTTGGTACACCTTC	CASSPGREPWYTF	-	-	TRBV5-6	TRBJ1-2
TGTGCCAGCAGTTACCCGGGGGGGTCCGGGGAGCTGTTTTTT	CASSYPGGSGELFF	-	TRBD2	TRBV6-6	TRBJ2-2
TGCGCCAGCAGTGGAGCGGGAAGTTACCAAGAGACCCAGTACTTC	CASSGAGSYQETQYF	-	TRBD2	TRBV5-1	TRBJ2-5